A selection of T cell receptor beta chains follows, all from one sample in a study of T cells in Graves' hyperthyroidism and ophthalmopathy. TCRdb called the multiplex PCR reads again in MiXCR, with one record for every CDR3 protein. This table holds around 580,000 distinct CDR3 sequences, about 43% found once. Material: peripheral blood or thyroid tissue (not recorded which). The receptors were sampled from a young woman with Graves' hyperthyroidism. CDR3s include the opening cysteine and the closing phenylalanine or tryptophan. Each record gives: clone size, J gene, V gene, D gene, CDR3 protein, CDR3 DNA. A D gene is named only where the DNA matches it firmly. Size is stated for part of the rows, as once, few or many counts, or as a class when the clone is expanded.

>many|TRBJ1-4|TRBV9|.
CASSAPGSNEKLFF
TGTGCCAGCAGCGCCCCGGGTTCCAATGAAAAACTGTTTTTT
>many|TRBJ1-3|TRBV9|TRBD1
CASSPRQGRAGNTIYF
TGTGCCAGCAGCCCACGACAGGGGAGGGCTGGAAACACCATATATTTT
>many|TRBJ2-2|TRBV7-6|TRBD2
CASSWGLAGRDTGELFF
TGTGCCAGCAGCTGGGGACTAGCGGGAAGGGACACCGGGGAGCTGTTTTTT
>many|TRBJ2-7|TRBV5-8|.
CASSHRLNHEQYF
TGTGCCAGCAGCCACCGACTCAACCACGAGCAGTACTTC
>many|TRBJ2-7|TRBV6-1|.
CASSKTTSSEQYF
TGTGCCAGCAGTAAGACTACGAGCAGCGAGCAGTACTTC
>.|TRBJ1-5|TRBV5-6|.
CASSLWRGDQPQHF
TGTGCCAGCAGCTTGTGGAGAGGGGATCAGCCCCAGCATTTT
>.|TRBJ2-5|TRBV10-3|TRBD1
CAISADRDQPQYF
TGTGCCATCAGTGCGGACAGGGATCAGCCCCAGTACTTC
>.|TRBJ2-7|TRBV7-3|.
CASSLEVAESSYEQYF
TGTGCCAGCAGCTTAGAAGTGGCTGAGAGCTCCTACGAGCAGTACTTC
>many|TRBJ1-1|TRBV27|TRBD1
CASSTLTGRAEAFF
TGTGCCAGCAGTACCCTGACAGGGAGGGCTGAAGCTTTCTTT
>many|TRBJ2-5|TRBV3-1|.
CASSQGAPGHQETQYF
TGTGCCAGCAGCCAAGGGGCACCGGGACATCAAGAGACCCAGTACTTC
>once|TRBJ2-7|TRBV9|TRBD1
CASSVDGAGGVEQYF
TGTGCCAGCAGCGTAGATGGGGCAGGGGGCGTCGAGCAGTACTTC
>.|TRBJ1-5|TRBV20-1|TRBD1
CRDLGGQGGEEPQHF
TGCAGGGACTTGGGGGGACAGGGGGGCGAAGAGCCCCAGCATTTT
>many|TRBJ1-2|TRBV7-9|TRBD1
CASSSWTGYGYTF
TGTGCCAGCAGCTCGTGGACAGGTTATGGCTACACCTTC
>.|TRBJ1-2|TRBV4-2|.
CASSGQGPQLNYGYTF
TGTGCCAGCAGCGGTCAGGGGCCCCAGCTTAACTATGGCTACACCTTC
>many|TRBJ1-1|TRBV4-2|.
CASSQALRGRTEAFF
TGTGCCAGCAGCCAAGCGTTGCGGGGGAGGACTGAAGCTTTCTTT
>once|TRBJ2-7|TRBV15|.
CATSGFEYEQYF
TGTGCCACCAGCGGGTTTGAGTACGAGCAGTACTTC
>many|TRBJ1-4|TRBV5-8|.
CASSPRTAGKLFF
TGTGCCAGCAGCCCACGGACAGCGGGAAAACTGTTTTTT
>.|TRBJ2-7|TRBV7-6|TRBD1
CASTTRDRDYNEQYF
TGTGCCAGCACCACCCGGGACAGGGACTACAATGAGCAGTACTTC
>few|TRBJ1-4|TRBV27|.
CASSLLGTAVNEKLFF
TGTGCCAGCAGTTTATTGGGGACGGCTGTTAATGAAAAACTGTTTTTT
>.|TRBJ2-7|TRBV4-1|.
CARSPQVPGYSYEQYF
TGCGCCCGCAGCCCCCAAGTCCCGGGGTACTCCTACGAGCAGTACTTC
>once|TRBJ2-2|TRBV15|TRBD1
CATSRGQGGYTGELFF
TGTGCCACCAGCAGGGGACAGGGAGGGTACACCGGGGAGCTGTTTTTT
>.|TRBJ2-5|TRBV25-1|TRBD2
CASSGPTSGTQETQYF
TGTGCCAGCAGTGGTCCGACTAGCGGGACCCAAGAGACCCAGTACTTC
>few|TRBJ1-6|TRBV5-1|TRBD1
CASSLASHRGSPLHF
TGCGCCAGCAGCTTGGCCAGTCACAGGGGCTCACCCCTCCACTTT
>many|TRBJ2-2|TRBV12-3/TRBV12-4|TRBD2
CASTSSSSGQTGELFF
TGTGCCAGCACCTCATCGTCTAGCGGGCAAACCGGGGAGCTGTTTTTT
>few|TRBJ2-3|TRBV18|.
CASSPRPTDTQYF
TGTGCCAGCTCACCTCGACCCACAGATACGCAGTATTTT
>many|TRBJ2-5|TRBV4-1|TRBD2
CASSRLGLVQETQYF
TGCGCCAGCAGCCGCCTTGGACTAGTACAAGAGACCCAGTACTTC
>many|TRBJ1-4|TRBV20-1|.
CSAGGPTNNEKLFF
TGCAGTGCTGGGGGCCCGACCAATAATGAAAAACTGTTTTTT
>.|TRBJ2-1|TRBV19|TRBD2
CASGGAGGPNNEQFF
TGTGCCAGTGGTGGGGCGGGAGGGCCGAACAATGAGCAGTTCTTC
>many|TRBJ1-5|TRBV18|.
CASSPPGGGQPQHF
TGTGCCAGCTCACCACCGGGAGGAGGACAGCCCCAGCATTTT
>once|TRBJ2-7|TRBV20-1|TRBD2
CSASGTAGYEQYF
TGCAGTGCGAGCGGGACCGCAGGCTACGAGCAGTACTTC
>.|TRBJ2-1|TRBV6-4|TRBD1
CASSDGTGYNEQFF
TGTGCCAGCAGTGACGGGACAGGCTACAATGAGCAGTTCTTC
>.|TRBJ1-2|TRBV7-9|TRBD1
CASSYGQGYGYTF
TGTGCCAGCAGCTACGGACAGGGGTATGGCTACACCTTC
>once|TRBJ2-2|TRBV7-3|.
CASSLNRRELFF
TGTGCCAGCAGCTTAAACAGAAGGGAGCTGTTTTTT
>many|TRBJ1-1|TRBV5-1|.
CASSLDNKNTEAFF
TGCGCCAGCAGCTTGGACAATAAGAACACTGAAGCTTTCTTT
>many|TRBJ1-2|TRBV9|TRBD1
CASSTGGGYGYTF
TGTGCCAGCTCGACAGGGGGAGGCTATGGCTACACCTTC
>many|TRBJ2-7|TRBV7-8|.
CASSLGRGGYEQYF
TGTGCCAGCAGCTTAGGCAGGGGGGGCTACGAGCAGTACTTC
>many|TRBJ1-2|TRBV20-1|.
CSARDRSGGLSRGYTF
TGCAGTGCTAGAGATCGATCGGGGGGGCTTTCGCGAGGCTACACCTTC
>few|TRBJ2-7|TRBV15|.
CATSSGETAGEQYF
TGTGCCACCAGCAGTGGGGAAACTGCAGGGGAGCAGTACTTC
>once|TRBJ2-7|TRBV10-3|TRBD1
CAISERSGTGDREQYF
TGTGCCATCAGTGAGAGGTCTGGGACAGGGGACCGCGAGCAGTACTTC
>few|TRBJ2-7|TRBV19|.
CASNTNRGLGEQYF
TGTGCCAGTAATACAAACAGGGGACTGGGGGAGCAGTACTTC